A selection of T cell receptor beta chains follows, all from one sample in a study of breast tumors, draining lymph nodes, adjacent tissues. TCRdb reprocessed the multiplex PCR reads with MiXCR, giving one entry per CDR3 protein. The data contain approximately 100,000 distinct CDR3 sequences, 30% of them singletons. The sequenced sample was axillary lymph node tissue. The source of these receptors is a female donor with breast cancer. Some clones in this sample may be carry-over from other donors' samples. The CDR3 runs from the conserved cysteine through the conserved F or W. Fields, in order: D gene, J gene, clone size, V gene, CDR3 protein, CDR3 DNA. A D gene is named only where the DNA matches it firmly. A row's size may be missing; if present it is once, few, many or a size class.

D gene: .; J gene: TRBJ1-5; clone size: .; V gene: TRBV24-1; CDR3 protein: CATSDDSYSNQPQHF; CDR3 DNA: TGTGCCACCAGTGACGACAGTTATAGCAATCAGCCCCAGCATTTT
D gene: .; J gene: TRBJ2-1; clone size: many; V gene: TRBV5-6; CDR3 protein: CASSLVRSYNEQFF; CDR3 DNA: TGTGCCAGCAGCTTGGTTCGTTCCTACAATGAGCAGTTCTTC
D gene: .; J gene: TRBJ2-1; clone size: many; V gene: TRBV5-1; CDR3 protein: CASSLGTSFTTYNEQFF; CDR3 DNA: TGCGCCAGCAGCTTAGGGACGAGCTTCACTACCTACAATGAGCAGTTCTTC
D gene: .; J gene: TRBJ1-6; clone size: .; V gene: TRBV10-3; CDR3 protein: CAISVGGVGSPLHF; CDR3 DNA: TGTGCCATCAGTGTAGGAGGGGTGGGATCACCCCTCCACTTT
D gene: .; J gene: TRBJ2-5; clone size: .; V gene: TRBV10-3; CDR3 protein: CAISESTPIGAQYF; CDR3 DNA: TGTGCCATCAGTGAGTCAACTCCCATCGGGGCCCAGTACTTC
D gene: .; J gene: TRBJ1-6; clone size: .; V gene: TRBV7-9; CDR3 protein: CASTQGNNSPLHF; CDR3 DNA: TGTGCCAGTACTCAGGGGAATAATTCACCCCTCCACTTT
D gene: TRBD1; J gene: TRBJ2-7; clone size: many; V gene: TRBV6-5; CDR3 protein: CASSYSRQGLGEQYF; CDR3 DNA: TGTGCCAGCAGTTACTCCCGACAGGGATTGGGAGAGCAGTACTTC
D gene: .; J gene: TRBJ1-5; clone size: many; V gene: TRBV4-1; CDR3 protein: CASSQAPGPSNQPQHF; CDR3 DNA: TGCGCCAGCAGCCAAGCTCCCGGCCCTAGCAATCAGCCCCAGCATTTT
D gene: TRBD2; J gene: TRBJ2-3; clone size: many; V gene: TRBV6-1; CDR3 protein: CASSPIRAGGGYTQYF; CDR3 DNA: TGTGCCAGCAGTCCTATTCGGGCGGGAGGGGGATATACGCAGTATTTT
D gene: TRBD2; J gene: TRBJ2-7; clone size: many; V gene: TRBV2; CDR3 protein: CASRGASGRLYEQYF; CDR3 DNA: TGTGCCAGCAGGGGGGCTAGCGGGCGACTCTACGAGCAGTACTTC
D gene: .; J gene: TRBJ1-3; clone size: .; V gene: TRBV20-1; CDR3 protein: CSARVPSGRNTIYF; CDR3 DNA: TGCAGTGCTAGAGTTCCTAGCGGGAGGAACACCATATATTTT
D gene: .; J gene: TRBJ1-2; clone size: many; V gene: TRBV19; CDR3 protein: CASSIVGTYGYTF; CDR3 DNA: TGTGCCAGTAGTATAGTAGGGACCTATGGCTACACCTTC
D gene: TRBD2; J gene: TRBJ2-4; clone size: .; V gene: TRBV5-4; CDR3 protein: CASSLSGGGGGENIQYF; CDR3 DNA: TGTGCCAGCAGCTTGAGCGGGGGGGGAGGCGGGGAAAACATTCAGTACTTC
D gene: TRBD2; J gene: TRBJ2-1; clone size: .; V gene: TRBV11-2; CDR3 protein: CASSPTSGSYNEQFF; CDR3 DNA: TGTGCCAGCAGCCCAACTAGCGGGAGTTACAATGAGCAGTTCTTC
D gene: .; J gene: TRBJ2-1; clone size: many; V gene: TRBV6-6; CDR3 protein: CASTPVDFSYNEQFF; CDR3 DNA: TGTGCCAGCACCCCCGTGGACTTTTCCTACAATGAGCAGTTCTTC
D gene: .; J gene: TRBJ2-1; clone size: many; V gene: TRBV7-2; CDR3 protein: CASSLSPGSMKQFF; CDR3 DNA: TGTGCCAGCAGCTTAAGCCCTGGCTCAATGAAGCAGTTCTTC
D gene: TRBD1; J gene: TRBJ1-3; clone size: .; V gene: TRBV19; CDR3 protein: CASSGQGVRNTIYF; CDR3 DNA: TGTGCCAGTAGCGGACAGGGAGTAAGGAACACCATATATTTT
D gene: .; J gene: TRBJ2-3; clone size: .; V gene: TRBV12-5; CDR3 protein: CASGRQEYF; CDR3 DNA: TGTGCTAGTGGCAGACAGGAGTATTTT
D gene: .; J gene: TRBJ1-5; clone size: many; V gene: TRBV3-1; CDR3 protein: CASSPDRYQPQHF; CDR3 DNA: TGTGCCAGCAGCCCTGACAGATATCAGCCCCAGCATTTT
D gene: TRBD1; J gene: TRBJ1-6; clone size: .; V gene: TRBV7-9; CDR3 protein: CASRGGSSYNSPLHF; CDR3 DNA: TGCGCCAGCAGGGGGGGGAGCTCCTATAATTCACCCCTCCACTTT
D gene: TRBD2; J gene: TRBJ2-5; clone size: few; V gene: TRBV5-1; CDR3 protein: CASSFSGRSCYF; CDR3 DNA: TGCGCCAGCAGCTTTAGCGGGAGGTCCTGCTACTTC
D gene: .; J gene: TRBJ1-2; clone size: many; V gene: TRBV6-4; CDR3 protein: CASSAGGVNYGYTF; CDR3 DNA: TGTGCCAGCAGTGCCGGAGGGGTAAACTATGGCTACACCTTC
D gene: .; J gene: TRBJ2-5; clone size: many; V gene: TRBV4-1; CDR3 protein: CASSQGPGKNRETQYF; CDR3 DNA: TGCGCCAGCAGCCAAGGGCCGGGGAAGAACCGAGAGACCCAGTACTTC
D gene: .; J gene: TRBJ1-1; clone size: few; V gene: TRBV6-5; CDR3 protein: CASSYSFRATEAFF; CDR3 DNA: TGTGCCAGCAGTTACTCGTTCAGGGCTACTGAAGCTTTCTTT
D gene: .; J gene: TRBJ2-2; clone size: many; V gene: TRBV24-1; CDR3 protein: CATSDRGVGNGGELFF; CDR3 DNA: TGTGCCACCAGTGACAGGGGAGTCGGAAACGGCGGGGAGCTGTTTTTT
D gene: TRBD2; J gene: TRBJ2-7; clone size: many; V gene: TRBV19; CDR3 protein: CASAAAGGHPYEQYF; CDR3 DNA: TGTGCCAGTGCGGCAGCGGGAGGCCATCCCTACGAGCAGTACTTC
D gene: TRBD2; J gene: TRBJ2-1; clone size: many; V gene: TRBV7-2; CDR3 protein: CASLTGGEQFF; CDR3 DNA: TGTGCCAGCCTAACGGGAGGCGAGCAGTTCTTC
D gene: .; J gene: TRBJ2-7; clone size: many; V gene: TRBV5-1; CDR3 protein: CASSFRYEQYF; CDR3 DNA: TGCGCCAGCAGCTTTCGCTACGAGCAGTACTTC
D gene: TRBD2; J gene: TRBJ2-1; clone size: .; V gene: TRBV10-3; CDR3 protein: CAIRMGTSGSRTSREQFF; CDR3 DNA: TGTGCCATCAGAATGGGGACTAGCGGGAGTAGAACGTCACGTGAGCAGTTCTTC
D gene: .; J gene: TRBJ1-3; clone size: many; V gene: TRBV12-3/TRBV12-4; CDR3 protein: CASSLDNSGNTIYF; CDR3 DNA: TGTGCCAGCAGTTTGGACAACTCTGGAAACACCATATATTTT
D gene: TRBD1; J gene: TRBJ2-7; clone size: .; V gene: TRBV29-1; CDR3 protein: CSVMTGLSEQYF; CDR3 DNA: TGCAGCGTCATGACAGGGTTAAGCGAGCAGTACTTC
D gene: TRBD1; J gene: TRBJ2-3; clone size: .; V gene: TRBV19; CDR3 protein: CARDKGAGDTQYF; CDR3 DNA: TGTGCCAGAGATAAGGGGGCAGGAGATACGCAGTATTTT
D gene: TRBD1; J gene: TRBJ2-2; clone size: .; V gene: TRBV10-3; CDR3 protein: CAISESGTANTGELFF; CDR3 DNA: TGTGCCATCAGTGAATCCGGGACAGCGAACACCGGGGAGCTGTTTTTT
D gene: TRBD1; J gene: TRBJ1-5; clone size: medium-sized; V gene: TRBV29-1; CDR3 protein: CSVGTGGDQPQHF; CDR3 DNA: TGCAGCGTCGGGACAGGGGGGGATCAGCCCCAGCATTTT
D gene: TRBD1; J gene: TRBJ2-2; clone size: .; V gene: TRBV27; CDR3 protein: CASSLYGTGNTGELFF; CDR3 DNA: TGTGCCAGCAGTTTATATGGGACAGGGAACACCGGGGAGCTGTTTTTT